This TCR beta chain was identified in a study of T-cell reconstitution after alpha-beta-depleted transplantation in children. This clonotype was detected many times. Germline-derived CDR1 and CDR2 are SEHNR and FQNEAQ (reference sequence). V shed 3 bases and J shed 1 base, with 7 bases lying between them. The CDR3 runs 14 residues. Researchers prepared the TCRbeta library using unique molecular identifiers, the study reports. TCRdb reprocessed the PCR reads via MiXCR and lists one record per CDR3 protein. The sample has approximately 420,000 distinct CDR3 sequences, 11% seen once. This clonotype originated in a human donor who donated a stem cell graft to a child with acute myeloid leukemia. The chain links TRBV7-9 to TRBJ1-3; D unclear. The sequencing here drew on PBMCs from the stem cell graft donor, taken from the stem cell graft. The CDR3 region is CASSFTGSGNTIYF. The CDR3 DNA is TGTGCCAGCAGCTTTACTGGATCTGGAAACACCATATATTTT.